This TCR beta chain was captured in a study of blood T cell repertoires in COVID-19. This CDR3 is built from 13 residues. Germline V gives CDR1 SQVTM, CDR2 ANQGSEA. V was clipped by 4 bases and J by 3 bases, with 13 bases between them. The table came from immunoSEQ multiplex PCR; TCRdb's copy has only in-frame clones and leaves some out. Among 65,000 to 70,000 clones, roughly nine tenths were seen once, and the ten largest hold roughly 19%. The chain has TRBV29-1 and TRBJ2-7, with D perhaps matching TRBD2 (6 bases). Sequences were obtained from peripheral blood. The TCR was taken from a woman of 80 years or more with acute or convalescent COVID-19. CDR3 loop: CSVVGLTDYEQYF. Here the CDR3 DNA reads TGCAGCGTTGTGGGACTGACAGACTACGAGCAGTACTTC.